This TCR beta chain was sequenced for a study of identifying expanded T cells in peripheral blood. Assay used: immunoSEQ multiplex PCR; TCRdb lists only in-frame clones, some missing. The data contain about 85,000 clones, more than 70% of them singletons. Healthy donors had no documented immune events, such as infections, while sampled. Study results and limitations: Two-week clone count variance significantly increased as total template count grew. Technical replicates showed around 1.3 changed clones; roughly two weeks approximately 15; four weeks 19.

Comment on this clone: Antigen: not known.

The CDR3 runs 16 residues. The ends lost 4 bases at V and 2 bases at J; junction bases unmatched: 10. Germline lookup yields CDR1 SGHAT and CDR2 FQNNGV. The receptor was derived from a person aged 18 to 69 in good health. The chain recombines TRBV11-2 with TRBJ1-2; 7 bases are a match to TRBD1. Sequenced: blood. The CDR3 coding sequence is TGTGCCAGCAGCTGGACCAGGGACAGCGAGAACTATGGCTACACCTTC. It codes for CASSWTRDSENYGYTF.